This TCR beta chain was recorded in a study of blood T cell repertoires in COVID-19. Study overall: Samples of COVID-19 (acute and convalescent) were obtained from the United States, Italy and Spain. Nucleic acid was either cDNA or gDNA, and it came from T cells, B-cell-depleted T cells, or PBMCs.

As processed by the authors: Reference gene primers were amplified, and this amplification served to estimate nucleated cell counts. This table comes from immunoSEQ multiplex PCR, and its TCRdb copy is limited to in-frame clones, with some not included. V and J calls and clone size are as listed in that table; D and trimming were resolved from the DNA. Among approximately 200,000 clones listed, 70% to 90% were seen once. J lost 6 bases, V lost 5 bases, and 9 bases had no gene match. The CDR3 covers 15 residues. Germline CDR1 SGHVS, CDR2 FNYEAQ. Sequenced sample: peripheral blood. The J gene is TRBJ1-1, the V gene TRBV7-6; 10 bases agree with TRBD1. This TCR derives from a man aged 35 to 55 with acute or convalescent COVID-19. CDR3 amino acids: CASSLRQGASSEAFF. CDR3 nucleotide sequence: TGTGCCAGCAGCCTTCGACAGGGGGCGAGTTCTGAAGCTTTCTTT.